What follows is one T cell receptor (beta chain) and its context. Its antigen is unidentified. Every bit of the isolated RNA underwent reverse transcription, so sequencing read expressed TCRB transcripts. It was found that naive, central memory and regulatory T cell samples averaged about 3.57 million reads. Sequencing was performed with immunoSEQ multiplex PCR; in TCRdb, only in-frame clones are kept and a portion is missing. In the table there are over 40,000 clones, just over 50% of which are singletons. This sample was included in a study of beta chain features in type 1 diabetes. Study results and limitations: VDJ junctions in type 1 diabetes patients carried more deletions and fewer insertions. Possible PCR preference for shorter templates applied equally to patients and controls.

The CDR3 consists of 11 residues. Germline assignment: CDR1 SEHNR and CDR2 FQNEAQ (reference sequence). Trimming cost V 4 bases and J 15 bases; bases outside gene matches: 4. The genes are TRBV7-9 and TRBJ2-1; 9 positions agree with TRBD2. This TCR came from a woman aged 18-35 years in good health. The sequenced sample was Tregs from blood. CDR3 sequence reads: CASSYSGRGFF. DNA for the CDR3: TGTGCCAGCAGCTATAGCGGGAGAGGGTTCTTC.